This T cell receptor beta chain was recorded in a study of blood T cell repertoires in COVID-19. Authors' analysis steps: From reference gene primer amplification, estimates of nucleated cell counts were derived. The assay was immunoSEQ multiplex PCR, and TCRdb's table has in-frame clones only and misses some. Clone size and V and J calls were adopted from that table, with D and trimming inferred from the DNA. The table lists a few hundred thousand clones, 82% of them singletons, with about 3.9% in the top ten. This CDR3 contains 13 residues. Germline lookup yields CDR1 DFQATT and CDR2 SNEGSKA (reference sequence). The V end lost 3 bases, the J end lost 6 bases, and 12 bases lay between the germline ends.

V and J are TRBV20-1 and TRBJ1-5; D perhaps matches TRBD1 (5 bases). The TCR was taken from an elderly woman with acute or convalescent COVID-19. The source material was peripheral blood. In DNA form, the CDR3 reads TGCAGTGCTAGTATGGGGGGAGGTCAGCCCCAGCATTTT. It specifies CSASMGGGQPQHF.